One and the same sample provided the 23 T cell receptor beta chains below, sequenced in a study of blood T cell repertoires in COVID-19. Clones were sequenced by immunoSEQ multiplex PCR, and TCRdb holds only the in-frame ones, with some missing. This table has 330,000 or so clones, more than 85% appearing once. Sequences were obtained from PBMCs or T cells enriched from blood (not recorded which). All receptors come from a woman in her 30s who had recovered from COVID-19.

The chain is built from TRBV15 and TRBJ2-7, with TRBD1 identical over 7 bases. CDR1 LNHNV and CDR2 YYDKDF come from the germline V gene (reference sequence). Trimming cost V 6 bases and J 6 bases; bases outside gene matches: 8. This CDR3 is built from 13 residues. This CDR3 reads CATRRETGSEQYF. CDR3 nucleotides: TGTGCCACCAGACGCGAGACAGGGAGCGAGCAGTACTTC.

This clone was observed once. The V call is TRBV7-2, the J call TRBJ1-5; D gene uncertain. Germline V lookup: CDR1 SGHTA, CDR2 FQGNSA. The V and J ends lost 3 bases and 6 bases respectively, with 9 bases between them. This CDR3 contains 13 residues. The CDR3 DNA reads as TGTGCCAGCAGCTTTGGCCCCCGTCAGCCCCAGCATTTT. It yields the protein CASSFGPRQPQHF.

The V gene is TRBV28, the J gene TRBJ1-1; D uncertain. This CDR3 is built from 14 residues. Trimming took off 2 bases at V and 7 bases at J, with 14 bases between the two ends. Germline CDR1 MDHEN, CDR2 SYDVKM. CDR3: CASSLSLSAGEAFF. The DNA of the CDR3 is TGTGCCAGCAGTTTAAGCCTAAGTGCTGGTGAAGCTTTCTTT.

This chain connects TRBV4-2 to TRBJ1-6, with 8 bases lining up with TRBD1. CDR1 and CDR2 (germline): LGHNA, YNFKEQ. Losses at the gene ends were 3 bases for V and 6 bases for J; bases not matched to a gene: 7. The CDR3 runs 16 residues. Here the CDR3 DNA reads TGTGCCAGCAGCCAGGAACTACAGGGGGGTAATTCACCCCTCCACTTT. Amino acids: CASSQELQGGNSPLHF.

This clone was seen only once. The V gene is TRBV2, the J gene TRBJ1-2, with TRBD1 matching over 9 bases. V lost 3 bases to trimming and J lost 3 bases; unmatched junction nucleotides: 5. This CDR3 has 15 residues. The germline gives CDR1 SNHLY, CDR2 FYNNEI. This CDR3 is CASSDRTGADYGYTF. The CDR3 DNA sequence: TGTGCCAGCAGTGACCGGACAGGGGCGGACTATGGCTACACCTTC.

The CDR3 DNA reads as TGTGCCAGTAGAAAGGGACAGGTAACTGAAGCTTTCTTT. Residues: CASRKGQVTEAFF. The gene calls are TRBV19 and TRBJ1-1; TRBD1 matches 8 bases. V shed 6 bases, J shed 5 bases, and the junction held 5 bases outside the gene matches. This CDR3 comprises 13 residues. The germline CDR1 and CDR2 sequences are LNHDA and SQIVND (reference sequence).

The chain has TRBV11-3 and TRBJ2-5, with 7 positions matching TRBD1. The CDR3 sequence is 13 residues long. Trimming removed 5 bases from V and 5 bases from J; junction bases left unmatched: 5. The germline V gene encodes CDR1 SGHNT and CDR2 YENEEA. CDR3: CASSTRGRETQYF. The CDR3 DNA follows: TGTGCCAGCAGCACGAGGGGGCGGGAGACCCAGTACTTC.

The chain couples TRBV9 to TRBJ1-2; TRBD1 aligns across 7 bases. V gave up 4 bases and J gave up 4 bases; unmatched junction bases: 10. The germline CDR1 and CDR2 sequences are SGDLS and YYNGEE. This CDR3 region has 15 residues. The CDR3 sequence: CASSLEAQGTYGYTF. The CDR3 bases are TGTGCCAGCAGCCTGGAAGCACAGGGGACCTATGGCTACACCTTC.

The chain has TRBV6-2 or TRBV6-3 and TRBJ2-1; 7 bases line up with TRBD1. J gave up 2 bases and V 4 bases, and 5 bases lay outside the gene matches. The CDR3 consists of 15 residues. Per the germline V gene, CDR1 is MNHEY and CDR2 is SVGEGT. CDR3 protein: CASSFIGTAYNEQFF. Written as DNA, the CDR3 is TGTGCCAGCAGTTTTATCGGGACAGCCTACAATGAGCAGTTCTTC.

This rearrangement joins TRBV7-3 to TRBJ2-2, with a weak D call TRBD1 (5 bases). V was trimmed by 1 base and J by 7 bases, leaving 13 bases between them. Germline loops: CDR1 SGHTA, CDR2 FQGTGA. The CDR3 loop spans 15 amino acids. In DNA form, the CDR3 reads TGTGCCAGCAGCTTAAGTGCAGGGATGGTCGGGGAGCTGTTTTTT. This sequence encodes CASSLSAGMVGELFF.

Written as DNA, the CDR3 is TGTGCCATCAGTGGTAGGGGGACAGGGAGACCTGAAGCTTTCTTT. Translation: CAISGRGTGRPEAFF. The chain carries TRBV10-3 and TRBJ1-1, with 9 bases lining up with TRBD1. The germline gives CDR1 ENHRY, CDR2 SYGVKD. The CDR3 contains 15 residues. With V trimmed by 4 bases and J by 6 bases, 9 bases remained unmatched.

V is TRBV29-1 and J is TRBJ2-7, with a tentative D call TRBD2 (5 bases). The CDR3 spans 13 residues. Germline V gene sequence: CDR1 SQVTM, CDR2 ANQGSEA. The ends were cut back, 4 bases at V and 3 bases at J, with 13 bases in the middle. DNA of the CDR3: TGCAGCGTTGTGCTTCAGAGGGTCTACGAGCAGTACTTC. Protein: CSVVLQRVYEQYF.

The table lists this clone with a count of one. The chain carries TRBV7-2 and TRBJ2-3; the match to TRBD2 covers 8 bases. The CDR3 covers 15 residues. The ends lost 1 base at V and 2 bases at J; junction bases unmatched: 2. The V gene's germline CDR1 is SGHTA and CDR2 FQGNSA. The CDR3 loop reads CASSLVSGTTDTQYF. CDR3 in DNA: TGTGCCAGCAGCTTAGTTAGCGGGACCACAGATACGCAGTATTTT.

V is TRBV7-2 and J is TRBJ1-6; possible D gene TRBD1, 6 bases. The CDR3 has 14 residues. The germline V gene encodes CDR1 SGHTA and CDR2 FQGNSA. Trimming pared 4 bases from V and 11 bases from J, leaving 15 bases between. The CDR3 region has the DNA TGTGCCAGCAGCTCCACAGGGAGGGTGACACCCCTCCACTTT. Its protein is CASSSTGRVTPLHF.

CDR3 sequence (DNA): TGTGCCAGCAGCTTAGTGGCAGGGCTCACTGAAGCTTTCTTT. Translated: CASSLVAGLTEAFF. The V and J genes are TRBV7-2 and TRBJ1-1, with D tentatively TRBD1 (5 bases). Trimming took 1 base from V and 4 from J, leaving 10 bases between them. This CDR3 comprises 14 residues. Germline CDR1 and CDR2: SGHTA and FQGNSA.

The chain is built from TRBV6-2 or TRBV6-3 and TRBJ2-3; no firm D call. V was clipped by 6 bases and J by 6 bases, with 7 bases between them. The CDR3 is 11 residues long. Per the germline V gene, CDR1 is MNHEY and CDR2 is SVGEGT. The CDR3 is CASSSGDTQYF. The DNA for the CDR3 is TGTGCCAGCAGCTCCGGGGATACGCAGTATTTT.

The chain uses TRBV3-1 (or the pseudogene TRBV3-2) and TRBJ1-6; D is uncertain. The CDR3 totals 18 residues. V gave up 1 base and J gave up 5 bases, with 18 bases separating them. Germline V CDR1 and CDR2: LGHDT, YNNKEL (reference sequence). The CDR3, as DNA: TGTGCCAGCAGCCAAGGTATTGAGGGAAGTTTCGATAATTCACCCCTCCACTTT. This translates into CASSQGIEGSFDNSPLHF.

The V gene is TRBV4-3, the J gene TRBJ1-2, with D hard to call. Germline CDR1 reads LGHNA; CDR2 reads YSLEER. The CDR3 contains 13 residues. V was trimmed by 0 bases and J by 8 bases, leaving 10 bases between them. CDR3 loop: CASSQDRGGGYTF. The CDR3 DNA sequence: TGCGCCAGCAGCCAAGATCGGGGTGGCGGCTACACCTTC.

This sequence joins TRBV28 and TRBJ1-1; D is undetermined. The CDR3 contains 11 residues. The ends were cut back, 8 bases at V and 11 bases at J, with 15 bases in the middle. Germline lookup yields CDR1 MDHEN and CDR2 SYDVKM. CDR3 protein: CASLAPVGAFF. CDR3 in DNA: TGTGCCAGCCTAGCGCCCGTAGGGGCTTTCTTT.

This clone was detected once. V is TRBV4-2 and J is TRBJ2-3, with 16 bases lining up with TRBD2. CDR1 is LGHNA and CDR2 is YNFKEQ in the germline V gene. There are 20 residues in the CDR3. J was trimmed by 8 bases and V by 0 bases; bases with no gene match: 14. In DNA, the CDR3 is TGTGCCAGCAGCCAAGACCCTTTACTCCCCGGGACTAGCGGGAGGGCTACGCAGTATTTT. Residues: CASSQDPLLPGTSGRATQYF.

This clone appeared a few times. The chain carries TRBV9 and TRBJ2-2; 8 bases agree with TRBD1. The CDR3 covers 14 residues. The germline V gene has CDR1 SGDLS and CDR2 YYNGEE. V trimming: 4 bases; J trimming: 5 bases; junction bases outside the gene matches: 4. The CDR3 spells CASSSRGRTGELFF. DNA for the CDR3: TGTGCCAGCAGCAGCAGGGGGCGGACCGGGGAGCTGTTTTTT.

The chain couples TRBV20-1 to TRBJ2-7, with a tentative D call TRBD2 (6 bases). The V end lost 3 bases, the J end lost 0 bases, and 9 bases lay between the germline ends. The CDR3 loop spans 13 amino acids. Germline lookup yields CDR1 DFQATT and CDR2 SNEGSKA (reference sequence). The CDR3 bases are TGCAGTGCTAGTCACGGGAGCTCCTACGAGCAGTACTTC. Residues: CSASHGSSYEQYF.

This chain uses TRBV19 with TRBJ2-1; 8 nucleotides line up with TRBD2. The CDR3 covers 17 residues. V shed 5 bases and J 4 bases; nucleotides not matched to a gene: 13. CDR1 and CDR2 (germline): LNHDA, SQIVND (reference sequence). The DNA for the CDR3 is TGTGCCAGTAGTCCTCTTCGAGCGGGAGTCCGTTACAATGAGCAGTTCTTC. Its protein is CASSPLRAGVRYNEQFF.